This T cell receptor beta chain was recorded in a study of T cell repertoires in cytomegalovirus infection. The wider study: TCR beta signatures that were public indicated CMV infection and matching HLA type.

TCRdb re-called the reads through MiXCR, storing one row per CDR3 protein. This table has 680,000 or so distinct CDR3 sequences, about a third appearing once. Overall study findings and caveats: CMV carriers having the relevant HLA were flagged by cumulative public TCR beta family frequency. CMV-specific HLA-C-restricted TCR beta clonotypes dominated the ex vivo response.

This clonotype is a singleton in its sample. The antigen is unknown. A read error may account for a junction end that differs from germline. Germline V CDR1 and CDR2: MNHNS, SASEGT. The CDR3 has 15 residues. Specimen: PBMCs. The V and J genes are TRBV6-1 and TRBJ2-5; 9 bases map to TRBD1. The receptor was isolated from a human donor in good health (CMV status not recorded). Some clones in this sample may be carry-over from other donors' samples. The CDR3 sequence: CASIERDRAGETQYF. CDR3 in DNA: TGTGCCAGCATTGAACGGGACAGGGCGGGAGAGACCCAGTACTTC.